These T cell receptor beta chains were read from a single sample in a study of cytomegalovirus exposure and HLA in healthy donors. Profiled with immunoSEQ multiplex PCR; TCRdb holds only in-frame clones, not every one. The table includes around 76,000 clones, approximately 80% detected once. The sequenced sample was PBMCs. These receptors all come from a woman between 35 and 50 years old in good health and CMV-seropositive. CDR3s include the opening cysteine and the closing phenylalanine or tryptophan.

v_call: TRBV7-2; j_call: TRBJ2-3; cdr3_aa: CASSPPGQGTDTQYF
v_call: TRBV6-1; j_call: TRBJ2-2; cdr3_aa: CASSPRTGNTGELFF
v_call: TRBV29-1; j_call: TRBJ2-7; cdr3_aa: CSARRDSTYEQYF
v_call: TRBV19; j_call: TRBJ1-5; cdr3_aa: CATEDRAGQPQHF
v_call: TRBV19; j_call: TRBJ1-2; cdr3_aa: CASSIAGDVAWIRGYTF
v_call: TRBV10-3; j_call: TRBJ1-5; cdr3_aa: CAIGPVGNQPQHF
v_call: TRBV9; j_call: TRBJ1-2; cdr3_aa: CASSVEAGIRDYGYTF
v_call: TRBV5-1; j_call: TRBJ1-1; cdr3_aa: CASSLVSGTGAIEAFF
v_call: TRBV18; j_call: TRBJ2-7; cdr3_aa: CASSPLQGNEQYF
v_call: TRBV18; j_call: TRBJ1-5; cdr3_aa: CASSPGTGHNQPQHF